The TCR beta chain described here comes from a study of OX40 agonist ivuxolimab in advanced cancers. Study summary: Three individuals attained partial responses, comprising one hepatocellular carcinoma case and two cutaneous melanoma cases.

The CDR3 is 15 residues long. V lost 4 bases, J lost 6 bases, and 17 bases lay in between. Germline V gene sequence: CDR1 SGDLS, CDR2 YYNGEE. Remarks on this clone: The antigen remains undetermined.

The data were produced by immunoSEQ multiplex PCR, yet TCRdb's version contains in-frame clones alone and is incomplete. The repertoire consists of about 84,000 clones, with 85% occurring once and the leading ten covering around 0.2%. Study outcomes and limitations: There was clonal expansion of CD4+ and CD8+ blood T cells by week 6 at 0.1 to 3.0 mg/kg. Expanded clones were, on average, more numerous among CD8+ T cells than CD4+.

This TCR was sampled from an adult with an advanced solid tumor such as melanoma, head and neck, liver or kidney cancer. V gene TRBV9 combines with J gene TRBJ2-1; D tentatively reads TRBD1 or TRBD2 (5 bases each). Material: CD4+ or CD8+ T cells sorted from blood, obtained in a trial of the OX40 agonist ivuxolimab. This CDR3 reads CASSSRTGTANEQFF. In nucleotides, the CDR3 is TGTGCCAGCAGCAGTAGGACGGGGACCGCCAATGAGCAGTTCTTC. Variable domain in full (rest from reference TRBV9 and TRBJ2-1): DSGVTQTPKHLITATGQRVTLRCSPRSGDLSVYWYQQSLDQGLQFLIQYYNGEERAKGNILERFSAQQFPDLHSELNLSSLELGDSALYFCASSSRTGTANEQFFGPGTRLTVL.